Presented here are 23 T cell receptor beta chains from one specimen sequenced in a study of CD8+ T cells in alopecia areata. As to treatment: oral pan-JAK inhibitor, 5-10 mg twice daily. Extraction of RNA preceded its reverse transcription into cDNA, which served as the sequencing template. TCRdb keeps only in-frame clones here, not all; method: immunoSEQ multiplex PCR. The repertoire holds some 190,000 clones, with 64% as singletons. The specimen was CD4+ T cells sorted from blood, collected between weeks 47 and 50, from a patient treated with tofacitinib. These TCRs come from a human donor with alopecia areata.

The rearrangement links TRBV2 to TRBJ1-2; D unresolved. CDR3 length: 14 residues. V lost 1 base and J 8 bases, leaving 14 bases between the germline ends. In germline, CDR1 is SNHLY, CDR2 FYNNEI. This CDR3 is CASSEGGSLSGYTF. For the CDR3, the DNA is TGTGCCAGCAGTGAAGGTGGCAGCCTTTCCGGCTACACCTTC. The full variable domain, its missing parts supplied by reference TRBV2 and TRBJ1-2, is EPEVTQTPSHQVTQMGQEVILRCVPISNHLYFYWYRQILGQKVEFLVSFYNNEISEKSEIFDDQFSVERPDGSNFTLKIRSTKLEDSAMYFCASSEGGSLSGYTFGSGTRLTVV.

This clone has a handful of counts. This chain joins TRBV29-1 and TRBJ2-7; TRBD1 matches at 11 bases. The germline V gene encodes CDR1 SQVTM and CDR2 ANQGSEA. Germline trimming cut 3 bases from V and 6 bases from J; bases unmatched to any gene: 10. The CDR3 is 15 amino acids. The CDR3 DNA reads TGCAGCGTTGACAGGACAGGGGGCGCCTACGGCGAGCAGTACTTC. Its protein is CSVDRTGGAYGEQYF.

The genes are TRBV30 and TRBJ1-6; 7 bases align to TRBD1. Germline trimming cut 4 bases from V and 9 bases from J; bases unmatched to any gene: 6. CDR1 and CDR2 (germline): GTSNPN, SVGIG (reference sequence). The CDR3 runs to 13 residues. This chain's CDR3 is CAWTPQGGSPLHF. Here the CDR3 DNA reads TGTGCCTGGACTCCTCAGGGGGGTTCACCCCTCCACTTT.

The V call is TRBV5-6, the J call TRBJ2-6; D may correspond to TRBD1 or TRBD2 (5 bases each). Per the germline V gene, CDR1 is SGHDT and CDR2 is YYEEEE. V lost 6 bases, J lost 0 bases, and 13 bases lay in between. The CDR3 extends over 16 amino acids. As DNA, the CDR3 is TGTGCCAGCACTTCGGGACGCATCTCTGGGGCCAACGTCCTGACTTTC. Its translation is CASTSGRISGANVLTF. The variable domain in full, with the rest retrieved from reference TRBV5-6 and TRBJ2-6, is DAGVTQSPTHLIKTRGQQVTLRCSPKSGHDTVSWYQQALGQGPQFIFQYYEEEERQRGNFPDRFSGHQFPNYSSELNVNALLLGDSALYLCASTSGRISGANVLTFGAGSRLTVL.

This clone was picked up a small number of times. The V gene is TRBV29-1, the J gene TRBJ2-5, with D possibly TRBD1 on 5 matching bases. V lost 4 bases to trimming and J lost 2 bases, with 8 bases between them. Looked up from germline, CDR1 is SQVTM and CDR2 is ANQGSEA. This CDR3 is built from 12 residues. The CDR3 spells CSVGAGQETQYF. CDR3 coding DNA: TGCAGCGTTGGTGCAGGGCAAGAGACCCAGTACTTC.

This CDR3 reads CASSSQIGTGGMGNSPLHF. The CDR3 coding sequence is TGTGCCAGCAGCTCGCAGATCGGGACAGGGGGAATGGGCAATTCACCCCTCCACTTT. The chain uses TRBV7-9 and TRBJ1-6, with TRBD1 matching 11 bases. Germline CDR1 is SEHNR and CDR2 is FQNEAQ (reference sequence). Germline trimming cut 4 bases from V and 7 bases from J; bases unmatched to any gene: 15. This CDR3 comprises 19 residues.

The chain joins TRBV7-3 to TRBJ2-6; 7 nucleotides agree with TRBD1. After removal of 5 bases from V and 0 bases from J, the junction contained 10 bases not matched to a gene. This CDR3 region has 18 residues. The germline gives CDR1 SGHTA, CDR2 FQGTGA. The DNA of the CDR3 is TGTGCCAGCAGCCCAATCCCGGGACAGTACTCTGGGGCCAACGTCCTGACTTTC. Its translation is CASSPIPGQYSGANVLTF. The full variable domain, its missing parts supplied by reference TRBV7-3 and TRBJ2-6, is GAGVSQTPSNKVTEKGKYVELRCDPISGHTALYWYRQSLGQGPEFLIYFQGTGAADDSGLPNDRFFAVRPEGSVSTLKIQRTERGDSAVYLCASSPIPGQYSGANVLTFGAGSRLTVL.

The V and J genes are TRBV5-6 and TRBJ2-7; D gene unclear. The V gene lost 0 bases and the J gene lost 7 bases, with 11 bases spanning the gap. In germline, CDR1 is SGHDT, CDR2 YYEEEE. The CDR3 has 13 residues. CDR3 residues: CASSLAGPGEQYF. The CDR3 DNA reads TGTGCCAGCAGCTTGGCGGGTCCTGGAGAGCAGTACTTC.

CDR3 protein: CASSHGQGMSTEAFF. CDR3 in DNA: TGTGCCAGCAGCCACGGACAGGGAATGAGCACTGAAGCTTTCTTT. The rearrangement links TRBV7-8 to TRBJ1-1; 8 bases match TRBD1. J gave up 4 bases and V 5 bases, and 9 bases lay outside the gene matches. CDR3 length equals 15 residues. Per the germline V gene, CDR1 is SGHVS and CDR2 is FQNEAQ.

This clone was picked up a small number of times. The rearrangement links TRBV2 to TRBJ2-7; 11 bases are shared with TRBD2. V lost 6 bases to trimming and J lost 2 bases; unmatched junction nucleotides: 6. This CDR3 is built from 15 residues. In germline, CDR1 is SNHLY, CDR2 FYNNEI. CDR3 coding DNA: TGTGCCAGCAGGGCTAGCGGGGGGAGGACCTACGAGCAGTACTTC. It translates to CASRASGGRTYEQYF.

This clone showed up just once. V usage is TRBV4-1 and J usage is TRBJ1-6; D gene ambiguous. Germline values: CDR1 MGHRA, CDR2 YSYEKL. V was trimmed by 6 bases and J by 10 bases, leaving 40 bases between them. This CDR3 comprises 22 residues. The CDR3 loop is CASRASLFREGTAGVAGSPLHF. CDR3 DNA sequence: TGCGCCAGCAGGGCCAGTCTGTTTCGAGAGGGAACGGCCGGGGTTGCAGGATCACCCCTCCACTTT.

J is TRBJ1-1 and V is TRBV5-1, with 9 positions matching TRBD1. Germline V lookup: CDR1 SGHRS, CDR2 YFSETQ. Unmatched junction bases numbered 8, after V lost 4 bases and J lost 4 bases. The CDR3 spans 15 residues. Written as DNA, the CDR3 is TGCGCCAGCAGCGGCGAACAGGGGGCGAGCACTGAAGCTTTCTTT. Encoded protein: CASSGEQGASTEAFF.

This clone was observed once. The chain carries TRBV2 and TRBJ1-5; no clear D gene. The CDR3 is 13 amino acids. The germline CDR1 and CDR2 sequences are SNHLY and FYNNEI. The V end lost 4 bases, the J end lost 4 bases, and 8 bases lay between the germline ends. CDR3 nucleotide sequence: TGTGCCAGCAGTGTAGGTCCAAATCAGCCCCAGCATTTT. Translated: CASSVGPNQPQHF.

The chain joins TRBV2 to TRBJ2-7; D perhaps matches TRBD1 (5 bases). V shed 8 bases and J shed 1 base, with 9 bases lying between them. Germline-derived CDR1 and CDR2 are SNHLY and FYNNEI. This CDR3 comprises 12 residues. The CDR3 DNA reads as TGTGCCAGCGGGCAGGGATCCTACGAGCAGTACTTC. This encodes CASGQGSYEQYF.

With respect to this clone: The germline gene is not matched at one end of the junction; a read error may be the cause. The J gene is TRBJ1-5, the V gene TRBV30; D possibly corresponds to TRBD1 (6 bases). Germline V lookup: CDR1 GTSNPN, CDR2 SVGIG (reference sequence). CDR3 size: 14 residues. The CDR3 region has the DNA TGTGCCTGGAGTCGGGGACAAGTCAATAAGCCCCAGCATTTT. Amino acid sequence: CAWSRGQVNKPQHF.

The rearrangement joins TRBV29-1 to TRBJ1-2; D is undetermined. The V and J ends lost 3 bases and 0 bases respectively, with 2 bases between them. Germline CDR1 is SQVTM and CDR2 is ANQGSEA. The CDR3 spans 11 residues. The CDR3 spells CSVDTNYGYTF. CDR3 DNA: TGCAGCGTTGACACTAACTATGGCTACACCTTC.

The CDR3, as DNA: TGCAGCGTTGCATCGGGACAGGGACAATACGAGCAGTACTTC. This codes for CSVASGQGQYEQYF. The chain links TRBV29-1 to TRBJ2-7; 9 nucleotides agree with TRBD1. The CDR3 contains 14 residues. Germline values: CDR1 SQVTM, CDR2 ANQGSEA. V gave up 4 bases and J gave up 4 bases; unmatched junction bases: 8.

The V gene is TRBV12-5, the J gene TRBJ2-1, with a possible D match to TRBD2 (5 bases). Trimming removed 0 bases from V and 4 bases from J, with 19 bases in between. The germline CDR1 and CDR2 sequences are LGHNT and FRNRAP. This CDR3 has 18 amino acids. The CDR3 sequence: CASGLVRPATGRYNEQFF. The CDR3 nucleotides read TGTGCTAGTGGTTTGGTACGGCCGGCAACGGGGAGATACAATGAGCAGTTCTTC.

The rearrangement uses TRBV6-1 and TRBJ2-2; D unclear. This CDR3 is built from 12 residues. CDR1 MNHNS and CDR2 SASEGT come from the germline V gene. V dropped 6 bases and J dropped 10 bases, with 12 bases sitting between them. The CDR3 region has the DNA TGTGCCAGCAGGGCGTTAGCCGCGGAGCTGTTTTTT. Encoded protein: CASRALAAELFF.

This clone was seen a single time. The rearrangement uses TRBV27 and TRBJ2-2; perhaps TRBD2 as D (6 bases). Trimming took 3 bases from V and 5 from J, leaving 19 bases between them. Germline V gene sequence: CDR1 MNHEY, CDR2 SMNVEV (reference sequence). The CDR3 is 17 amino acids. The CDR3 DNA reads as TGTGCCAGCAGTTTGAAGGAGGGCTATTCTTCGACCGGGGAGCTGTTTTTT. It encodes CASSLKEGYSSTGELFF.

This clone appeared a few times. CDR3: CASSLQGFGEQYF. The DNA for the CDR3 is TGTGCCAGCAGCTTACAGGGCTTTGGCGAGCAGTACTTC. This rearrangement joins TRBV7-2 to TRBJ2-7, with D possibly TRBD1 on 5 matching bases. CDR3 size: 13 residues. Trimming left V 2 bases short and J 6 bases short, with 11 bases between. Germline V gene sequence: CDR1 SGHTA, CDR2 FQGNSA.

The CDR3 here is CASSELEGVGGANVLTF. CDR3 sequence (DNA): TGTGCCAGCAGTGAATTAGAAGGGGTTGGCGGGGCCAACGTCCTGACTTTC. The chain links TRBV25-1 to TRBJ2-6; D may be TRBD1 (5 bases). V gave up 1 base and J gave up 4 bases, with 14 bases separating them. This CDR3 is 17 amino acids long. Germline CDR1 MGHDK, CDR2 SYGVNS.

This clone was observed a few times. V is TRBV11-2 and J is TRBJ2-3; 8 nucleotides line up with TRBD1. This CDR3 spans 16 amino acids. Looked up from germline, CDR1 is SGHAT and CDR2 is FQNNGV. J was trimmed by 0 bases and V by 3 bases; bases with no gene match: 5. CDR3 DNA: TGTGCCAGCAGCTTTGGGACAGGCTTCAGCACAGATACGCAGTATTTT. The encoded protein is CASSFGTGFSTDTQYF.